The rows below give T cell receptor beta chains drawn from one sample of a study of Tregs in tolerant kidney transplant recipients. Here immunoSEQ multiplex PCR was the method, and the copy in TCRdb shows in-frame clones only, minus some. The table shows about 88,000 clones, with approximately 92% occurring only once. The specimen sequenced was CD8+ T cells from blood. These receptors were collected from a human donor in good health. Both conserved end residues are part of each CDR3. The D gene is left open where the match is weak. The size field is filled for only some rows; it gives once, few, many or a size class.

j_call clone_size v_call d_call cdr3_aa cdr3_nt
TRBJ1-4 . TRBV27 . CASSSARGTTNEKLFF TGTGCCAGCAGTTCAGCCAGGGGCACAACTAATGAAAAACTGTTTTTT
TRBJ2-7 . TRBV19 . CASSPQAESYEQYF TGTGCCAGTAGCCCCCAGGCGGAGTCGTACGAGCAGTACTTC
TRBJ2-5 . TRBV13 . CASSLFGETQYF TGTGCCAGCAGCTTATTTGGAGAGACCCAGTACTTC
TRBJ1-1 . TRBV27 . CASSPPGQYTEAFF TGTGCCAGCAGTCCCCCCGGACAGTACACTGAAGCTTTCTTT
TRBJ2-7 . TRBV11-2 . CASSLAPSGYEQYF TGTGCCAGCAGCTTAGCACCCTCGGGGTACGAGCAGTACTTC
TRBJ2-1 . TRBV29-1 . CSADDLAREQFF TGCAGCGCTGATGATCTAGCCCGGGAGCAGTTCTTC
TRBJ2-2 . TRBV15 . CATSRDGEKGELFF TGTGCCACCAGCAGAGATGGGGAAAAGGGGGAGCTGTTTTTT
TRBJ2-2 . TRBV27 . CASSLVGLRTGELFF TGTGCCAGCAGTTTAGTGGGCTTGAGGACCGGGGAGCTGTTTTTT
TRBJ2-7 . TRBV7-8 . CASSMLEMRIYEQYF TGTGCCAGCAGCATGTTAGAAATGAGGATTTACGAGCAGTACTTC
TRBJ1-1 . TRBV27 . CASSSGFSSEAFF TGTGCCAGCAGTTCAGGGTTCAGTTCTGAAGCTTTCTTT
TRBJ2-1 . TRBV5-4 . CASSLEGPLYNEQFF TGTGCCAGCAGCTTGGAGGGACCTCTTTACAATGAGCAGTTCTTC
TRBJ2-7 . TRBV6-5 . CASSLSDGAYEQYF TGTGCCAGCAGTTTAAGCGATGGGGCCTACGAGCAGTACTTC
TRBJ2-5 once TRBV5-1 TRBD1 CASSHQGARETQYF TGCGCCAGCAGTCACCAGGGGGCGCGGGAGACCCAGTACTTC
TRBJ2-2 . TRBV7-9 TRBD2 CASSPGLAGFGELFF TGTGCCAGCAGCCCCGGACTAGCGGGGTTCGGGGAGCTGTTTTTT
TRBJ1-5 . TRBV2 . CASNAGPYQPQHF TGTGCCAGCAATGCGGGGCCCTATCAGCCCCAGCATTTT
TRBJ2-5 . TRBV14 . CASSQRATRETQYF TGTGCCAGCAGCCAAAGAGCCACCCGAGAGACCCAGTACTTC
TRBJ2-7 . TRBV9 . CASSATRFERTYEQYF TGTGCCAGCAGCGCAACCCGATTTGAGCGGACGTACGAGCAGTACTTC
TRBJ1-4 . TRBV25-1 . CASSESVNEKLFF TGTGCCAGCAGTGAGTCCGTTAATGAAAAACTGTTTTTT
TRBJ2-7 . TRBV19 . CASSSPANEQYF TGTGCCAGTAGCTCCCCAGCCAACGAGCAGTACTTC
TRBJ2-7 . TRBV5-4 TRBD1 CASSLDRGLYEQYF TGTGCCAGCAGCCTCGACAGGGGGCTCTACGAGCAGTACTTC
TRBJ1-1 . TRBV9 . CASSPYLGTEAFF TGTGCCAGCAGTCCCTACCTAGGCACTGAAGCTTTCTTT
TRBJ2-7 . TRBV4-2 . CASSQEGPPGTLTYEQYF TGTGCCAGCAGCCAAGAGGGCCCCCCCGGGACATTAACCTACGAGCAGTACTTC
TRBJ1-2 . TRBV11-2 . CASSHGRGYTF TGTGCCAGCAGCCACGGGCGGGGCTACACCTTC
TRBJ2-7 . TRBV5-6 . CASSLGGGTLYEQYF TGTGCCAGCAGCTTGGGAGGGGGAACCCTATACGAGCAGTACTTC
TRBJ1-2 . TRBV5-8 . CASSFPGASDRYTF TGTGCCAGCAGCTTCCCAGGGGCCTCTGATCGCTACACCTTC
TRBJ2-7 . TRBV6-6 . CASSPRGTYEQYF TGTGCCAGCAGCCCCAGGGGTACCTACGAGCAGTACTTC
TRBJ1-5 . TRBV5-6 . CASSPPGPKHF TGTGCCAGCAGCCCCCCGGGACCGAAGCATTTT
TRBJ1-1 . TRBV7-9 TRBD1 CASSRDRATEAFF TGTGCCAGCAGCCGGGACAGGGCCACTGAAGCTTTCTTT
TRBJ2-7 . TRBV4-1 TRBD1 CASSHHLGDRGYEQYF TGCGCCAGCAGCCATCATTTAGGGGACAGGGGCTACGAGCAGTACTTC
TRBJ2-1 . TRBV10-1 TRBD1 CASSGPGRGHFF TGCGCCAGCAGTGGGCCGGGCAGGGGGCATTTCTTC
TRBJ2-3 . TRBV6-4 TRBD2 CASSETPPGLAGDTQYF TGTGCCAGCAGTGAAACCCCACCGGGACTAGCGGGGGATACGCAGTATTTT
TRBJ2-7 . TRBV5-6 TRBD1 CASSSGTGVYEQYF TGTGCCAGCAGCTCCGGGACAGGGGTATACGAGCAGTACTTC
TRBJ2-5 . TRBV6-1 TRBD2 CASSGSWASSGGQETQYF TGTGCCAGCAGTGGGAGTTGGGCGTCTAGCGGGGGACAAGAGACCCAGTACTTC
TRBJ2-2 . TRBV2 TRBD1 CASSERDRGLFGELFF TGTGCCAGCAGTGAAAGGGACAGGGGGCTTTTCGGGGAGCTGTTTTTT
TRBJ2-2 . TRBV1 . CTSSQSWRDLTGELFF TGCACCAGCAGCCAATCTTGGCGCGACCTCACCGGGGAGCTGTTTTTT
TRBJ2-7 . TRBV13 . CASSLTQVHYEQYF TGTGCCAGCAGCTTAACGCAGGTTCACTACGAGCAGTACTTC
TRBJ1-2 . TRBV7-9 TRBD1 CASSSGTGKINYGYTF TGTGCCAGCAGCTCCGGGACAGGGAAGATTAATTATGGCTACACCTTC
TRBJ2-3 . TRBV5-5 TRBD1 CASSKGGQGRTDTQYF TGTGCCAGCAGCAAGGGGGGACAGGGGCGCACAGATACGCAGTATTTT
TRBJ2-5 . TRBV10-1 TRBD2 CASSPGGLAGANQETQYF TGCGCCAGCAGCCCCGGAGGTCTAGCGGGAGCAAACCAAGAGACCCAGTACTTC